One sample yielded the 9 T cell receptor beta chains listed below, sequenced in a study of molecular identifiers for immune sequencing clone quantification. TCRdb reprocessed the PCR reads via MiXCR and lists one record per CDR3 protein. The repertoire holds around 320,000 distinct CDR3 sequences, over 20% seen once, with about 0.74% in the top ten. The sequenced sample consisted of naive CD8+ T cells from blood, with Jurkat cell RNA spiked in. Subset here: FACS-sorted CD8+CD4-CCR7+CD45RA+ naive T cells. These receptors all come from a human donor in good health. Some libraries in this study had Jurkat cell RNA spiked in.

This clonotype has more than one count but fewer than ten. This sequence joins TRBV20-1 and TRBJ2-3; 10 bases agree with TRBD2. The CDR3 runs to 17 residues. Trimming cost V 0 bases and J 2 bases; bases outside gene matches: 8. From germline, CDR1 is DFQATT and CDR2 SNEGSKA (reference sequence). The CDR3 loop reads CSARDRASGSYTDTQYF. DNA of the CDR3: TGCAGTGCTAGAGATCGGGCTAGCGGGAGTTACACAGATACGCAGTATTTT.

In regard to this clonotype: One base away lies a much larger clone, so this may be a sequencing read error. The rearrangement joins TRBV12-3 or TRBV12-4 to TRBJ1-5; D gene ambiguous. With 6 bases removed from V and 2 bases from J, the gap between germline ends came to 14 bases. This CDR3 spans 15 amino acids. The CDR3 protein is CASSQMTRGNQPQHF. CDR3 sequence (DNA): TGTGCCAGCAGCCAAATGACAAGGGGCAATCAGCCCCAGCATTTT.

Comments on this clonotype: A much more abundant neighbour one base away suggests this may be a read error. The V gene is TRBV30, the J gene TRBJ2-7; the D gene is possibly TRBD1 (5 bases). The CDR3 sequence is 15 residues long. Looked up from germline, CDR1 is GTSNPN and CDR2 is SVGIG (reference sequence). CDR3 nucleotides: TGTGCCTGGAGTGTACGAGTAGGGGTACGCTACGAGCAGTGCTTC. The encoded protein is CAWSVRVGVRYEQCF.

The chain joins TRBV9 to TRBJ2-5; 10 positions agree with TRBD1. Germline loops: CDR1 SGDLS, CDR2 YYNGEE. CDR3 size: 15 residues. The V gene end was trimmed by 0 bases and the J gene end by 2 bases; junction bases not matched to a gene: 1. CDR3 nucleotides: TGTGCCAGCAGCGTAGTGGGACAGGGGCAAGAGACCCAGTACTTC. It specifies CASSVVGQGQETQYF.

V gene TRBV27 combines with J gene TRBJ2-5, with D possibly TRBD2 on 5 matching bases. V was pared by 4 bases and J by 4 bases, with 10 bases between. The CDR3 runs to 13 residues. Per the germline V gene, CDR1 is MNHEY and CDR2 is SMNVEV (reference sequence). Written as DNA, the CDR3 is TGTGCCAGCAGTTCGCGGGTAGGAGAGACCCAGTACTTC. This encodes CASSSRVGETQYF.

This clonotype was seen many times. This chain links TRBV6-6 with TRBJ1-1; D unclear. Trimming shortened V by 8 bases and J by 5 bases, and 21 bases separated the two germline ends. Germline assignment: CDR1 MNHNY and CDR2 SVGAGI (reference sequence). The CDR3 covers 15 residues. This CDR3 is CASLYDGGVRTEAFF. The CDR3 coding sequence is TGTGCCAGCCTCTATGACGGTGGGGTGAGGACTGAAGCTTTCTTT.

CDR3 region: CASSLSGADEQYF. In DNA, the CDR3 is TGTGCCAGCAGCTTGTCAGGGGCGGACGAGCAGTACTTC. The gene calls are TRBV7-6 and TRBJ2-7; D possibly corresponds to TRBD1 (6 bases). CDR3 size: 13 residues. Trimming stripped 3 bases from V and 5 bases from J, with 11 bases between. Germline V gene data show CDR1 as SGHVS and CDR2 as FNYEAQ.

This clonotype has a handful of counts. CDR3 region: CASRIEGTEAFF. The CDR3, as DNA: TGTGCCAGCAGAATAGAGGGGACTGAAGCTTTCTTT. The rearrangement joins TRBV7-9 to TRBJ1-1; D might be TRBD1 (5 bases). The CDR3 has 12 amino acids. The germline V gene encodes CDR1 SEHNR and CDR2 FQNEAQ (reference sequence). V lost 6 bases, J lost 5 bases, and 10 bases lay in between. Full variable domain (missing parts from reference TRBV7-9 and TRBJ1-1): DTGVSQNPRHKITKRGQNVTFRCDPISEHNRLYWYRQTLGQGPEFLTYFQNEAQLEKSRLLSDRFSAERPKGSFSTLEIQRTEQGDSAMYLCASRIEGTEAFFGQGTRLTVV.

Worth noting for this clonotype: Since a much larger clone is just one base distant, this may be a read error. The chain has TRBV7-3 and TRBJ2-1; 8 positions agree with TRBD2. CDR3 size: 15 residues. Germline assignment: CDR1 SGHTA and CDR2 FQGTGA. DNA of the CDR3: TGTGCCAGCGGCTTAGGACTAGCAGATAACAATGAGCAGTTCTTC. Its protein is CASGLGLADNNEQFF.